The subject of this entry is one T cell receptor (beta chain). This sample stems from a study of blood T cell repertoires in COVID-19. At the level of the study: Nucleic acid was either cDNA or gDNA, and it came from T cells, B-cell-depleted T cells, or PBMCs.

Assay used: immunoSEQ multiplex PCR; TCRdb lists only in-frame clones, some missing. This sample yields around 700,000 clones, of which 90% are seen a single time; approximately 0.25% belongs to the top ten. There are 14 residues in the CDR3. Germline CDR1 and CDR2: LNHDA and SQIVND (reference sequence). V was clipped by 10 bases and J by 6 bases; unmatched bases: 9. The clonotype originates from a woman aged 18-29 years with acute or convalescent COVID-19. The sequencing sample was made of peripheral blood. V gene TRBV19 combines with J gene TRBJ1-6; 7 nucleotides line up with TRBD1. CDR3: CATLRQGRNSPLHF. The CDR3 DNA follows: TGTGCCACCCTACGACAGGGCCGTAATTCACCCCTCCACTTT. The whole variable domain, filled in from reference TRBV19 and TRBJ1-6, reads DGGITQSPKYLFRKEGQNVTLSCEQNLNHDAMYWYRQDPGQGLRLIYYSQIVNDFQKGDIAEGYSVSREKKESFPLTVTSAQKNPTAFYLCATLRQGRNSPLHFGNGTRLTVT.